This TCR beta chain was captured in a study of response to subunit inactivated influenza vaccine. Overall study results and limits: New T cells are recruited in small numbers by each seasonal influenza vaccination, according to the authors' suggestion.

The length of the CDR3 is 16 residues. The junction had 9 bases not matched to a gene; V was cut back by 0 bases and J by 3 bases. Germline values: CDR1 SGHTS, CDR2 YDEGEE. This clonotype was detected only a few times. Its antigen is as yet unknown. TCRdb passed the RT-PCR reads through MiXCR, listing each CDR3 protein once. The sample lists about 800,000 distinct CDR3 sequences, 21% seen once, with roughly 10% in the top ten. The sequence was obtained from a man aged 45-65 years who received an inactivated influenza vaccine. The source material was PBMCs from blood, sampled 4 to 6 days after vaccination. The chain is built from TRBV5-8 and TRBJ2-7, with 7 bases lining up with TRBD2. The CDR3: CASSLAPRLADYEQYF. Here the CDR3 DNA reads TGTGCCAGCAGCTTGGCCCCGCGACTAGCAGACTACGAGCAGTACTTC.